Listed below are T cell receptor beta chains from one sample, sequenced in a study of T cell repertoires in cytomegalovirus infection. These TCRs are of unknown antigen specificity. TCRdb re-called the reads with MiXCR, one entry per CDR3 protein. The sample shows hundreds of thousands of distinct CDR3 sequences, approximately 46% of them seen only once. The sequences come from cultured PBMCs, collected from culture after CMV antigen stimulation. These receptors were obtained from a human donor in good health (CMV status not recorded). Some clones in this sample may be carry-over from other donors' samples. Each CDR3 is given with its conserved first and last residue. The order of the fields is CDR3 DNA, CDR3 protein, V gene, clone size, J gene, D gene. The D gene is left open where the match is weak. A row's size may be missing; if present it is once, few, many or a size class.

TGTGCCAGCAGCTGGCTAGCGGGGGGGGCCAATGAGCAGTTCTTC CASSWLAGGANEQFF TRBV11-2 - TRBJ2-1 TRBD2
TGTGCCAGCGCCCCCAGGCAGGATGGCCGAGAGACCCAGTACTTC CASAPRQDGRETQYF TRBV11-2 - TRBJ2-5 -
TGCGCCAGCAGCCGAGGGACCGACCTTGGCCCCTACGAGCAGTACTTC CASSRGTDLGPYEQYF TRBV4-1 few TRBJ2-7 -
TGTGCCAGCAGTCGCGAAAGAGGTGCTTCCTCCTTC CASSRERGASSF TRBV7-9 - TRBJ2-7 -
TGTGCCAGCAGCTTGGCTCAGGGAGGCGTGGGAGGGGGCAATGAGCAGTTCTTC CASSLAQGGVGGGNEQFF TRBV5-4 - TRBJ2-1 -
TGTGCCAGCAGTTGGGTCCGTCCCCCTACAGATACGCAGTATTTT CASSWVRPPTDTQYF TRBV6-2/TRBV6-3 - TRBJ2-3 -
TGTGCCAGCAGTCTACAAGCTTTCTTT CASSLQAFF TRBV12-3/TRBV12-4 few TRBJ1-1 -
TGTGCCAGCAGACAAGGACAGGGTCGGAAAGAGACCCAGTACTTC CASRQGQGRKETQYF TRBV12-3/TRBV12-4 few TRBJ2-5 TRBD1
TGTGCCATCAGCCCAGGACAGTCTAGCAATCAGCCCCAGCATTTT CAISPGQSSNQPQHF TRBV10-3 - TRBJ1-5 -
TGTGCCAGCAGCTTAAGACAGGTGCGGGAGACCCAGTACTTC CASSLRQVRETQYF TRBV7-2 few TRBJ2-5 -
TGTGCCAGGGGAGTTCGCTGCAATGAGCAGTTCTTC CARGVRCNEQFF TRBV6-6 - TRBJ2-1 -
TGTGCCAGCAGTCCCCCAAGGGGTATGGGTGAAAAACTGTTTTTT CASSPPRGMGEKLFF TRBV28 few TRBJ1-4 -
TGTGCCAGCAGAGGCGGGGGGGAGCCAGATACGCAGTATTTT CASRGGGEPDTQYF TRBV27 few TRBJ2-3 TRBD2
TGCGCCAGCAGCCGCACCGGGACAGGTTTCCTGCTGGGCGAAAAACTGTTTTTT CASSRTGTGFLLGEKLFF TRBV4-1 - TRBJ1-4 TRBD1
TGTGCCAGCAGACCGCCGGGCAGAACCACAGATACGCAGTATTTT CASRPPGRTTDTQYF TRBV7-2 few TRBJ2-3 -
TGTGCCAGCAGCCAACACGGGGATAAGCCCTACGAGCAGTACTTC CASSQHGDKPYEQYF TRBV6-2/TRBV6-3 - TRBJ2-7 -
TGTGCCAGCGGACGGACGAACACCGGGGAGCTGTTTTTT CASGRTNTGELFF TRBV19 few TRBJ2-2 -
TGTGCTAGCAGGGAGTTTGCGAGCTCTGGGGCCAACGTCCTGACTTTC CASREFASSGANVLTF TRBV12-5 - TRBJ2-6 -